The TCR beta chain described here comes from a study of beta chain features in type 1 diabetes. This clone was counted only a few times. Its antigen is undetermined. Expressed TCRB transcripts were sequenced because the entire RNA isolate underwent reverse transcription. Sequenced by immunoSEQ multiplex PCR; TCRdb stores in-frame clones only, minus some. The table has 300,000 to 450,000 clones, roughly 21% seen once. The V gene's germline CDR1 is GTSNPN and CDR2 SVGIG (reference sequence). The CDR3 has 13 amino acids. V was pared by 4 bases and J by 1 base, with 10 bases between. General study findings and limits: Overrepresentation of cells with high TCR expression could result from cDNA sequencing. Comparison showed that naive, central memory and Treg TCRB repertoires appeared more similar among patients than among healthy donors.

The specimen was naive CD4+ T cells from blood. This receptor was identified in a woman aged 18-35 years in good health. The chain is built from TRBV30 and TRBJ1-1; tentatively, D is TRBD1 (6 bases). CDR3 loop: CAWTRGGNTEAFF. CDR3 DNA: TGTGCCTGGACTAGGGGGGGGAACACTGAAGCTTTCTTT.